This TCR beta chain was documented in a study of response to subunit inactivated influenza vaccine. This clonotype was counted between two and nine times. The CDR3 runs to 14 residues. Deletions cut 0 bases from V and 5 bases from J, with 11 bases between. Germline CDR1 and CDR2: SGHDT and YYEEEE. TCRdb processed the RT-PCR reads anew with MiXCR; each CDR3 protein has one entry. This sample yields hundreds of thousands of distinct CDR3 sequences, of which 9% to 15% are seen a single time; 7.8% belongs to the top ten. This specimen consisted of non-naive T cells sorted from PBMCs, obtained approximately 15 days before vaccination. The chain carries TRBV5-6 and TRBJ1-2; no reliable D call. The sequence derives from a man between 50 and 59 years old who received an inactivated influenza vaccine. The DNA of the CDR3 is TGTGCCAGCAGCTTGGCCGAACGGAGGTATGGCTACACCTTC. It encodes CASSLAERRYGYTF.